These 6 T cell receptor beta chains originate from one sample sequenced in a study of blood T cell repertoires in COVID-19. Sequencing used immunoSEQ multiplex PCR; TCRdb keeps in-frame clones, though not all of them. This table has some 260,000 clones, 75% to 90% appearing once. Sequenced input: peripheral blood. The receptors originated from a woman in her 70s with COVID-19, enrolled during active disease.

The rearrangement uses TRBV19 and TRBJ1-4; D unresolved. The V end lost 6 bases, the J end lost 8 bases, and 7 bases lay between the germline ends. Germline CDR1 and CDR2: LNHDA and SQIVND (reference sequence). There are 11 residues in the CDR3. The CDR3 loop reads CASRALEKLFF. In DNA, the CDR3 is TGTGCCAGTAGGGCTCTGGAAAAACTGTTTTTT.

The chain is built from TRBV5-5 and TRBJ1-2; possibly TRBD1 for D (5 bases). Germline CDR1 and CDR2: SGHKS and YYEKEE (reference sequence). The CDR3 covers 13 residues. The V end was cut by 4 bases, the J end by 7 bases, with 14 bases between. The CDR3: CASSARDLSGYTF. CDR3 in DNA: TGTGCCAGCAGCGCCCGGGACTTATCTGGCTACACCTTC.

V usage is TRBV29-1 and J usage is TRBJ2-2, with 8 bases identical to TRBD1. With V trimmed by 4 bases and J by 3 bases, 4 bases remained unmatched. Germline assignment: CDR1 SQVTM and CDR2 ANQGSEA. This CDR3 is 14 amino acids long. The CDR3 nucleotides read TGCAGCGTTGGACGGACAGGGTACACCGGGGAGCTGTTTTTT. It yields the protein CSVGRTGYTGELFF.

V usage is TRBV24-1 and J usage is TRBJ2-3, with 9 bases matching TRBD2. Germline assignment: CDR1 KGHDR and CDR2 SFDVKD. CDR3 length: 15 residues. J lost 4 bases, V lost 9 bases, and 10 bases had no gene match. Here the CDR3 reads CATGGIAGAPDTQYF. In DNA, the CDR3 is TGTGCCACCGGCGGCATAGCGGGAGCCCCAGATACGCAGTATTTT.

This CDR3 is CASSGQGARYNSPLHF. DNA of the CDR3: TGTGCCAGCAGCGGACAGGGGGCGCGGTATAATTCACCCCTCCACTTT. The chain joins TRBV9 to TRBJ1-6; 10 bases align to TRBD1. The CDR3 is 16 residues long. V lost 3 bases to trimming and J lost 4 bases; unmatched junction nucleotides: 4. Germline CDR1 and CDR2: SGDLS and YYNGEE.

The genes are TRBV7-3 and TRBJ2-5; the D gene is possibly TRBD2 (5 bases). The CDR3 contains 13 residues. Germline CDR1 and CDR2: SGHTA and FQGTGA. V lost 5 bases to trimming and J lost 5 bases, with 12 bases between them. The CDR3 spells CASSPQTGETQYF. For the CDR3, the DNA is TGTGCCAGCAGCCCCCAAACGGGGGAGACCCAGTACTTC.